What follows are 32 T cell receptor beta chains derived from one specimen sequenced in a study of blood T cell repertoires in COVID-19. TCRdb's copy holds only in-frame clones and misses some; the assay was immunoSEQ multiplex PCR. The sample consists of 340,000 or so clones, approximately 86% of them appearing once. Sequencing input: PBMCs or T cells enriched from blood (not recorded which). These receptors were taken from a woman in her 40s with acute COVID-19.

The chain uses TRBV7-9 and TRBJ1-2, with 7 nucleotides matching TRBD1. This CDR3 is built from 17 residues. Germline V gives CDR1 SEHNR, CDR2 FQNEAQ (reference sequence). The junction had 7 bases not matched to a gene; V was cut back by 0 bases and J by 0 bases. The CDR3 DNA reads TGTGCCAGCAGCTTAGCGGGGTCCGGACAGGCTAACTATGGCTACACCTTC. This encodes CASSLAGSGQANYGYTF.

The chain employs TRBV10-3 and TRBJ2-7; perhaps TRBD1 as D (5 bases). Germline CDR1 ENHRY, CDR2 SYGVKD. Trimming removed 11 bases from V and 6 bases from J, with 17 bases in between. The CDR3 is made up of 12 amino acids. The CDR3 loop is CASQPWGGEQYF. The CDR3 DNA follows: TGTGCCTCTCAACCATGGGGCGGCGAGCAGTACTTC.

In this sample, this clone turned up once. The rearrangement links TRBV6-2 or TRBV6-3 to TRBJ2-1; D not certain. Germline CDR1 reads MNHEY; CDR2 reads SVGEGT. V lost 3 bases and J lost 5, with 8 bases in between. This CDR3 has 13 residues. The chain's CDR3 is CASSYRVNNEQFF. CDR3 sequence (DNA): TGTGCCAGCAGTTATCGAGTTAACAATGAGCAGTTCTTC.

This chain links TRBV7-9 with TRBJ2-1; TRBD2 agrees at 8 bases. CDR1 and CDR2 (germline): SEHNR, FQNEAQ (reference sequence). With 5 bases clipped from V and 0 bases from J, the junction kept 6 bases outside the gene matches. The CDR3 contains 16 residues. CDR3 residues: CASSRGGSDSYNEQFF. As DNA, the CDR3 is TGTGCCAGCAGCCGCGGGGGGTCAGACTCCTACAATGAGCAGTTCTTC.

This clone occurred once. The chain is built from TRBV5-5 and TRBJ2-3, with TRBD1 matching 9 bases. The CDR3 extends over 14 amino acids. Trimming took 8 bases from V and 2 from J; bases not matched to a gene: 6. The V gene's germline CDR1 is SGHKS and CDR2 YYEKEE (reference sequence). The DNA for the CDR3 is TGTGCCAGTCATGGGGACAGGGCCACAGATACGCAGTATTTT. Its translation: CASHGDRATDTQYF.

This chain uses TRBV7-9 with TRBJ2-1; D gene unclear. This CDR3 comprises 13 residues. The germline V gene encodes CDR1 SEHNR and CDR2 FQNEAQ (reference sequence). Trimming took off 5 bases at V and 9 bases at J, with 14 bases between the two ends. CDR3 in DNA: TGTGCCAGCAGCAAACTCCTAACCGGTGAGCAGTTCTTC. As protein: CASSKLLTGEQFF.

V usage is TRBV28 and J usage is TRBJ1-6; the match to TRBD1 covers 7 bases. The CDR3 has 15 amino acids. Trimming removed 5 bases from V and 5 bases from J; junction bases left unmatched: 6. Looked up from germline, CDR1 is MDHEN and CDR2 is SYDVKM. The CDR3 is CASSLLDRDNSPLHF. CDR3 nucleotide sequence: TGTGCCAGCAGTCTCCTTGACAGGGATAATTCACCCCTCCACTTT.

The chain is built from TRBV5-6 and TRBJ2-7, with D possibly matching TRBD1 (5 bases). V was clipped by 2 bases and J by 6 bases, with 18 bases between them. From germline, CDR1 is SGHDT and CDR2 YYEEEE. The CDR3 totals 15 residues. DNA of the CDR3: TGTGCCAGCAGCTTCCGGTCGACAGCCACGCGCGAGCAGTACTTC. Its translation is CASSFRSTATREQYF.

As concerns this clone: This CDR3 is also generated by other DNA sequences in the sample. This chain joins TRBV27 and TRBJ1-5; D perhaps matches TRBD1 (6 bases). Trimming stripped 5 bases from V and 4 bases from J, with 12 bases between. CDR1 and CDR2 from the germline V gene are MNHEY and SMNVEV (reference sequence). The CDR3 is made up of 14 amino acids. CDR3 coding DNA: TGTGCCAGCAGTCTAAACAGGGTAAATCAGCCCCAGCATTTT. It codes for CASSLNRVNQPQHF.

This chain joins TRBV5-1 and TRBJ2-5; 7 bases fit TRBD2. Germline values: CDR1 SGHRS, CDR2 YFSETQ. The CDR3 is 14 amino acids. With 0 bases clipped from V and 3 bases from J, the junction kept 2 bases outside the gene matches. The CDR3 reads CASSLVGGEETQYF. The CDR3 nucleotides read TGCGCCAGCAGCTTGGTGGGGGGGGAAGAGACCCAGTACTTC.

The rearrangement links TRBV12-3 or TRBV12-4 to TRBJ1-4; 7 bases agree with TRBD1. This CDR3 has 13 amino acids. Unmatched junction bases numbered 13, after V lost 8 bases and J lost 13 bases. CDR3 nucleotide sequence: TGTGCCAGCGGAGGACAGGTTAAGGGGGGACTGTTTTTT. Protein sequence: CASGGQVKGGLFF.

The gene calls are TRBV2 and TRBJ2-4; weak D call: TRBD1 (5 bases). This CDR3 contains 14 residues. Trimming left V 0 bases short and J 9 bases short, with 12 bases between. Germline CDR1 is SNHLY and CDR2 is FYNNEI. CDR3 amino acids: CASSEAHRTGIQYF. CDR3 DNA sequence: TGTGCCAGCAGTGAAGCACACAGGACGGGCATTCAGTACTTC.

Points on this clone: Other DNA sequences from this sample encode an identical CDR3 as well. V and J are TRBV7-2 and TRBJ2-7; 10 nucleotides align to TRBD2. CDR1 is SGHTA and CDR2 is FQGNSA in the germline V gene. Losses at the gene ends were 3 bases for V and 1 base for J; bases not matched to a gene: 3. This CDR3 region has 15 residues. CDR3 sequence: CASSFSGRDSYEQYF. In DNA form, the CDR3 reads TGTGCCAGCAGCTTCAGCGGGAGGGATTCCTACGAGCAGTACTTC. The whole variable domain, filled in from reference TRBV7-2 and TRBJ2-7, reads GAGVSQSPSNKVTEKGKDVELRCDPISGHTALYWYRQSLGQGLEFLIYFQGNSAPDKSGLPSDRFSAERTGGSVSTLTIQRTQQEDSAVYLCASSFSGRDSYEQYFGPGTRLTVT.

V usage is TRBV11-1 and J usage is TRBJ2-7; 8 bases are a match to TRBD2. Germline lookup yields CDR1 SGHAT and CDR2 FQDESV (reference sequence). The CDR3 contains 14 residues. V dropped 5 bases and J dropped 11; count of bases not matched to a gene: 14. In DNA form, the CDR3 reads TGTGCCAGCAGCCCAAAGGGGGGAGCGGGAGTCGAGTACTTC. It encodes CASSPKGGAGVEYF.

This chain uses TRBV19 with TRBJ2-2; TRBD2 might be the D (6 bases). The CDR3 totals 16 residues. Per the germline V gene, CDR1 is LNHDA and CDR2 is SQIVND (reference sequence). V lost 3 bases and J lost 4, with 15 bases in between. The CDR3 DNA is TGTGCCAGTAGTATCATTACGACGGGAGTCACCGGGGAGCTGTTTTTT. It codes for CASSIITTGVTGELFF.

The J gene is TRBJ2-7, the V gene TRBV16; D gene ambiguous. Germline CDR1 reads KGHSY; CDR2 reads FQNENV. V dropped 4 bases and J dropped 4 bases, with 11 bases sitting between them. The CDR3 totals 13 residues. This chain's CDR3 is CASSPMRGYEQYF. In DNA, the CDR3 is TGTGCCAGCAGCCCCATGCGCGGATACGAGCAGTACTTC.

This clone was counted once. This rearrangement joins TRBV19 to TRBJ1-2; TRBD1 matches 7 bases. CDR3 size: 15 residues. CDR1 and CDR2 (germline): LNHDA, SQIVND (reference sequence). J lost 3 bases, V lost 4 bases, and 8 bases had no gene match. The CDR3 DNA sequence: TGTGCCAGTAGTACCTCGACAGGGAGTCACTATGGCTACACCTTC. This gives the protein CASSTSTGSHYGYTF. The variable domain in full, completed from reference TRBV19 and TRBJ1-2, reads DGGITQSPKYLFRKEGQNVTLSCEQNLNHDAMYWYRQDPGQGLRLIYYSQIVNDFQKGDIAEGYSVSREKKESFPLTVTSAQKNPTAFYLCASSTSTGSHYGYTFGSGTRLTVV.

The V and J genes are TRBV3-1 (or the pseudogene TRBV3-2) and TRBJ1-4; D ambiguous. V lost 4 bases and J 8 bases, leaving 26 bases between the germline ends. The CDR3 is 18 residues long. The germline CDR1 and CDR2 sequences are LGHDT and YNNKEL (reference sequence). The CDR3 DNA sequence: TGTGCCAGCAGCCCTTCAGACGTCTCTAATCTTCCGGGGGAAAAACTGTTTTTT. It codes for CASSPSDVSNLPGEKLFF.

The rearrangement uses TRBV7-8 and TRBJ1-1, with D perhaps matching TRBD1 (6 bases). Trimming stripped 4 bases from V and 0 bases from J, with 12 bases between. This CDR3 spans 15 amino acids. Germline V gene data show CDR1 as SGHVS and CDR2 as FQNEAQ. The CDR3 DNA sequence: TGTGCCAGCAGCTCAAACAGGGATTTGAACACTGAAGCTTTCTTT. Translation: CASSSNRDLNTEAFF.

The chain carries TRBV9 and TRBJ2-1; TRBD1 aligns across 8 bases. The germline CDR1 and CDR2 sequences are SGDLS and YYNGEE. V lost 3 bases to trimming and J lost 3 bases; unmatched junction nucleotides: 5. CDR3 length: 15 amino acids. CDR3 loop: CASSETGELYNEQFF. The CDR3 bases are TGTGCCAGCAGCGAGACAGGGGAACTCTACAATGAGCAGTTCTTC.

This sequence joins TRBV29-1 and TRBJ2-7; D is perhaps TRBD1 (5 bases). V lost 5 bases to trimming and J lost 0 bases, with 14 bases between them. This CDR3 is 14 amino acids long. CDR1 SQVTM and CDR2 ANQGSEA come from the germline V gene. The DNA for the CDR3 is TGCAGCGTTACGGGTCGGACAAGCTCCTACGAGCAGTACTTC. This sequence encodes CSVTGRTSSYEQYF.

The chain uses TRBV5-5 and TRBJ1-4, with TRBD1 matching over 8 bases. The CDR3 runs 16 residues. The germline V gene encodes CDR1 SGHKS and CDR2 YYEKEE (reference sequence). The ends lost 0 bases at V and 4 bases at J; junction bases unmatched: 5. The CDR3 here is CASSLEAGGFNEKLFF. Written as DNA, the CDR3 is TGTGCCAGCAGCTTGGAGGCAGGGGGCTTTAATGAAAAACTGTTTTTT.

The chain employs TRBV19 and TRBJ1-2; the match to TRBD1 covers 10 bases. The CDR3 runs 14 residues. V was clipped by 10 bases and J by 3 bases; unmatched bases: 8. Germline V gives CDR1 LNHDA, CDR2 SQIVND (reference sequence). CDR3 loop: CAILTGTGDYGYTF. CDR3 nucleotide sequence: TGTGCCATTTTAACCGGGACAGGGGACTATGGCTACACCTTC.

This chain uses TRBV7-8 with TRBJ2-1; D remains unclear. Looked up from germline, CDR1 is SGHVS and CDR2 is FQNEAQ. This CDR3 spans 16 amino acids. Deletions cut 2 bases from V and 0 bases from J, with 11 bases between. The CDR3 region has the DNA TGTGCCAGCAGCTTATTTCTAAAAAGCTCCTACAATGAGCAGTTCTTC. This sequence encodes CASSLFLKSSYNEQFF.

The CDR3, as DNA: TGCGCCAGCAGCGGATTGACAGGCACTACGAGTGAGCAGTACTTC. Protein: CASSGLTGTTSEQYF. V gene TRBV5-1 combines with J gene TRBJ2-7; tentatively, D is TRBD1 (6 bases). The V end lost 4 bases, the J end lost 7 bases, and 21 bases lay between the germline ends. The CDR3 runs to 15 residues. CDR1 SGHRS and CDR2 YFSETQ come from the germline V gene.

This chain connects TRBV3-1 (or the pseudogene TRBV3-2) to TRBJ2-1; D is perhaps TRBD2 (6 bases). Germline assignment: CDR1 LGHDT and CDR2 YNNKEL (reference sequence). Trimming cost V 3 bases and J 4 bases, with 7 bases left between them. CDR3 length: 13 residues. CDR3 protein: CASSQGTYNEQFF. The CDR3 region has the DNA TGTGCCAGCAGCCAGGGGACTTACAATGAGCAGTTCTTC.

The gene calls are TRBV3-1 (or the pseudogene TRBV3-2) and TRBJ1-1; D possibly corresponds to TRBD1 (5 bases). Germline assignment: CDR1 LGHDT and CDR2 YNNKEL (reference sequence). The CDR3 length is 16 residues. V dropped 2 bases and J dropped 1 base, with 14 bases sitting between them. DNA for the CDR3: TGTGCCAGCAGCCAACGCGGGGGTTCCGGGAACACTGAAGCTTTCTTT. Translated: CASSQRGGSGNTEAFF.

This chain joins TRBV18 and TRBJ2-7; 10 positions agree with TRBD1. Trimming cost V 0 bases and J 4 bases; bases outside gene matches: 9. This CDR3 contains 17 residues. CDR1 and CDR2 (germline): KGHSH, LQKENI. In DNA, the CDR3 is TGTGCCAGCTCACCACCGGGACAGGGGACGGGTCTTTACGAGCAGTACTTC. It translates to CASSPPGQGTGLYEQYF.

The chain couples TRBV28 to TRBJ2-1, with TRBD2 identical over 12 bases. V shed 3 bases, J shed 6 bases, and the junction held 6 bases outside the gene matches. The CDR3 contains 16 residues. Germline lookup yields CDR1 MDHEN and CDR2 SYDVKM. The CDR3 bases are TGTGCCAGCAGTTTCCTCCTAGCGGGAGGGTCCAATGAGCAGTTCTTC. Amino acid sequence: CASSFLLAGGSNEQFF. The entire variable domain, with the rest obtained from reference TRBV28 and TRBJ2-1, is as follows: DVKVTQSSRYLVKRTGEKVFLECVQDMDHENMFWYRQDPGLGLRLIYFSYDVKMKEKGDIPEGYSVSREKKERFSLILESASTNQTSMYLCASSFLLAGGSNEQFFGPGTRLTVL.

The gene calls are TRBV3-1 (or the pseudogene TRBV3-2) and TRBJ1-2; perhaps TRBD1 as D (5 bases). CDR1 and CDR2 from the germline V gene are LGHDT and YNNKEL (reference sequence). The CDR3 is 14 residues long. The V gene lost 3 bases and the J gene lost 4 bases, with 12 bases spanning the gap. Here the CDR3 DNA reads TGTGCCAGCAGCCATTTGACGGACACCTATGGCTACACCTTC. Translating it yields CASSHLTDTYGYTF.

This chain connects TRBV10-1 to TRBJ2-1; possible D gene TRBD1, 7 bases. The germline CDR1 and CDR2 sequences are WNHNN and SYGVQD (reference sequence). This CDR3 has 19 residues. V shed 10 bases and J shed 0 bases, with 28 bases lying between them. The CDR3 DNA is TGCGCCACGATGTCGCGACAGGGAGGTTCCCAAAGCTCCTACAATGAGCAGTTCTTC. Translated, it gives CATMSRQGGSQSSYNEQFF.

V usage is TRBV18 and J usage is TRBJ1-2, with a weak D call TRBD1 (6 bases). Germline V lookup: CDR1 KGHSH, CDR2 LQKENI. This CDR3 region has 13 residues. Trimming stripped 2 bases from V and 5 bases from J, with 9 bases between. The CDR3 sequence is CASSPTGIYGYTF. The CDR3 region has the DNA TGTGCCAGCTCACCAACAGGGATATATGGCTACACCTTC.